This T cell receptor (beta chain) appears in the sequencing data of a study of tumor-infiltrating lymphocytes in primary liver carcinoma (dated by TCRdb to between 2016 and 2019). About the full investigation: The five patients, three men and two women aged 30 to 69 years, had hepatocellular carcinoma (four) or combined HCC and intrahepatic cholangiocarcinoma (one). A total of 35 or so specimens from 5 patients, comprising some 25 tumor regions, 5 adjacent noncancerous liver tissues and 5 peripheral blood samples, were covered by TCRbeta repertoire sequencing. Agilent mRNA microarray profiling was performed on the roughly 25 tumor region samples to relate TCRbeta repertoire diversity to the local molecular phenotype. Each sample produced about 3.65 to 7.5 million productive TCRbeta reads, and read depth showed no significant difference between tissue types. For each liver tumor, the study sampled five regions along with adjacent normal tissue and blood, and applied TCRbeta repertoire sequencing, expression microarrays and whole-exome sequencing. Tumors of the five patients were stage T1-T3 N0M0 with maximum diameters of roughly 4.2 to 10 cm. High reproducibility was observed for the technical replicate repertoires, with mean shared-clone rates approximately 0.9 and correlation coefficients above 0.95. Findings and caveats that apply to the study as a whole: Comparison of CD4+ and CD8+ T cell repertoires was precluded by the use of bulk unsorted samples. Just about 7.5-25% of top clones turned up in all five regions of a tumor, which suggests spatial heterogeneity among tumor-infiltrating T cells. Only the TCR beta chain was sequenced, which likely underestimates true repertoire diversity because unpaired alpha chains were not captured. With just a few patients in the study, the authors point out that the findings should be validated in a larger study. Repertoire overlap was higher between tumor regions (mean roughly 36%) than tumor-adjacent (approximately 17%) or tumor-blood (14%) pairs, consistent with antigen-driven expansion. Compared with blood, tumors had a significantly larger share of the repertoire taken up by the top 250 clones (p = 0.039).

TCRbeta-specific cDNA was reverse-transcribed from around 500 ng total RNA using a constant-region primer and ProtoScript II reverse transcriptase. The TCRbeta libraries were prepared through three rounds of nested multiplex PCR following a slightly modified ARM-PCR procedure. Multiplex TRBV1-TRBV30 forward primers and a Cbeta reverse primer were used in the first two PCR rounds, each of which was run for around 10 cycles. A final 25-cycle PCR with Deep VentR polymerase added sample barcodes and Illumina adapters. Amplicons of 200-500 bp were gel-purified with a QIAquick gel extraction kit before sequencing. An Illumina HiSeq 2500 was used to sequence the TCRbeta amplicons, generating 250-bp paired-end reads. For the original study's pipeline: Trimmomatic v0.33 was used to quality-trim the reads, and FLASH v1.2.11 was used to merge paired reads so that full CDR3 sequences could be recovered. MiGEC v1.2.1b assigned V, D and J germline segments to the rearranged TCRbeta sequences. VDJtools v1.0.0 computed clonotype statistics and Shannon-Wiener diversity indices. To cut down on sampling bias, every analysis after diversity analysis relied on just the 250 most abundant clonotypes from each sample. TCRdb took the public reads, trimmed them with fastp at Q25, ran MiXCR for clone calling and kept in-frame beta chains. Rows are unified per CDR3 protein, each entry keeping the most common DNA and genes. The V and J calls and clone size come from TCRdb's table, not from the authors' own analysis. In all, the sample holds around 21,000 distinct CDR3 sequences, and around 72% of those were seen once. The ten largest clones capture about two fifths of the sample.

CDR1 SGHAT and CDR2 FQNNGV are derived from the germline V gene. The trim is 6 bases for V and 2 bases for J, with a gap of 24 bases between the germline ends. From cysteine to phenylalanine, the CDR3 is 18 amino acids long. Kept here is only the CDR3 DNA, which spans 54 bases and is read in frame from base 1. This clonotype was observed many times. This receptor's antigen is unknown. Base qualities are not at hand, and no much larger clone is one base apart. Total RNA and DNA were co-extracted without cell sorting from roughly 20-30 mg of bulk tissue using the AllPrep DNA/RNA mini kit. Five patients with histopathologically diagnosed primary liver carcinoma underwent surgical resection in China between late 2015 and March 2016. Chronic HBV infection was present in the patients, and the patients were treatment-naive at sampling. Each tumor was sampled at five spatially separated regions: the superior, inferior, left-lateral and right-lateral poles and the tumor centre. More than 75% viable tumor cells were found by histology in every tumor sample. Pieces of fresh tumor and adjacent tissue were cut in half, with one half kept in RNAlater at -80 degrees C and the other half sent for histology.

This chain is built from TRBV11-2 and TRBJ2-3, with the D gene tentatively TRBD1 or TRBD2, based on 5 matching bases in each. The sequenced material came from liver tumor tissue from sampling region 1. What this sample's cell subset or site label stands for: tumor region T1, superior pole. This receptor was identified in a man between 35 and 55 years old with primary liver carcinoma and hepatitis B virus infection. The nucleotide sequence is given as TGTGCCAGCAGTGAACGTACCGGGGACGGACGTTACACAGATACGCAGTATTTT. Protein translation: CASSERTGDGRYTDTQYF. When the CDR3 is completed using the reference TRBV11-2 and TRBJ2-3 genes on either side, the full variable domain is EAGVAQSPRYKIIEKRQSVAFWCNPISGHATLYWYQQILGQGPKLLIQFQNNGVVDDSQLPKDRFSAERLKGVDSTLKIQPAKLEDSAVYLCASSERTGDGRYTDTQYFGPGTRLTVL.